This TCR beta chain was identified in a study of Graves' ophthalmopathy and Graves' hyperthyroidism. At the level of the study: Sampling took place at initial diagnosis, with peripheral blood obtained before any treatment.

For this clonotype: The antigen is unknown.

Disease in donors with ophthalmopathy had moderate-to-severe activity, CAS ≥3, NOSPECS ≥4 and under 3 months' duration. The germline V gene encodes CDR1 MGHDK and CDR2 SYGVNS. The germline V and J ends were trimmed by 4 bases and 7 bases, with 11 bases remaining between them. The length of the CDR3 is 14 residues. Study-wide findings and caveats: For separating ophthalmopathy from stable hyperthyroidism, a 13-signature model gave roughly 90% sensitivity and about 80% specificity. Detection in blood was also observed for most expanded thyroid clonotypes above 0.001 frequency.

Amplified TCR beta CDR3 regions were obtained using RNA transcripts as template. First-round RT-PCR with HTBI primers preceded a second-round multiplex PCR. TCRdb re-analysed the multiplex PCR reads in MiXCR, keeping a single row per CDR3 protein. The sample shows around 660,000 distinct CDR3 sequences, more than 40% of them seen only once. Source material: peripheral blood. The TCR comes from an adult man with Graves' ophthalmopathy. The V call is TRBV25-1, the J call TRBJ1-6; no clear D. The DNA of the CDR3 is TGTGCCAGCAGTGCTAGAGTGGCGAATTCACCCCTCCACTTT. This codes for CASSARVANSPLHF.